This entry describes one T cell receptor beta chain. CDR1 GTSNPN and CDR2 SVGIG come from the germline V gene (reference sequence). Trimming took 0 bases from V and 6 from J, leaving 14 bases between them. This CDR3 contains 15 residues. The source of the sample is a study of control samples from healthy donors and cancer patients. Data came from immunoSEQ multiplex PCR; TCRdb stores just in-frame clones and leaves some out. The sample lists about 95,000 clones; 91% were seen once. Sequencing was performed on blood. The rearrangement links TRBV30 to TRBJ1-4; maybe TRBD1 (6 bases). The source is a woman younger than 45 in good health. The CDR3 nucleotides read TGTGCCTGGAGTGTACGACGTACAGGGTATGAAAAACTGTTTTTT. Encoded protein: CAWSVRRTGYEKLFF.